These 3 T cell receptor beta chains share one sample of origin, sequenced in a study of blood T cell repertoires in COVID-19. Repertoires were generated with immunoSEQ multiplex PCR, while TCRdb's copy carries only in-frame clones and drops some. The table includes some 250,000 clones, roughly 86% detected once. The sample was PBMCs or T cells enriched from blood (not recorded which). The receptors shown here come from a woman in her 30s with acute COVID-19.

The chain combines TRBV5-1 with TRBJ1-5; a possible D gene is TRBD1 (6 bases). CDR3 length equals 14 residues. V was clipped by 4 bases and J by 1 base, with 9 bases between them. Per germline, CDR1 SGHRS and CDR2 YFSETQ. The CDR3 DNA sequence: TGCGCCAGCAGCGTCGGGACAAGCAATCAGCCCCAGCATTTT. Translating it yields CASSVGTSNQPQHF.

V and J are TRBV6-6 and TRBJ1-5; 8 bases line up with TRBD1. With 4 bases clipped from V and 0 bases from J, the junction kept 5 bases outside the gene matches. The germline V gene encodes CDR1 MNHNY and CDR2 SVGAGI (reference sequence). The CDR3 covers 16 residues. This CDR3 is CASSSTGEGSNQPQHF. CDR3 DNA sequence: TGTGCCAGCAGTTCGACAGGGGAGGGTAGCAATCAGCCCCAGCATTTT.

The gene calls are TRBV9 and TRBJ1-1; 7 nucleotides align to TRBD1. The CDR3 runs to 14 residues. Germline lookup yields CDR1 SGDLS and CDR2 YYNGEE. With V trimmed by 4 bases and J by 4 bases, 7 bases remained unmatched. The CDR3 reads CASSPGGSGTEAFF. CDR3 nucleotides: TGTGCCAGCAGCCCAGGGGGGTCGGGCACTGAAGCTTTCTTT.